The T cell receptor beta chain under discussion was sequenced for a study of cytomegalovirus exposure and HLA in healthy donors (TCRdb year 2017). About the full investigation: In an earlier analysis of some 550 of the donors, less than 350 Gb of sequence data and roughly 100 million unique TCR beta sequences from 150 million to 200 million T cells were reported. Roughly 300 gigabases of sequencing data and 70 million to 100 million unique TCR sequences made up an early release that covered approximately 700 HLA-typed donors. Of the approximately 400 genotyped donors, 80% to 90% were placed in the genetic ancestry cluster associated with self-reported Caucasian donors. The study aimed to test whether signatures of past pathogen exposure could be identified by cataloging public T cell receptors. Using immunosequencing, the study profiled T cell repertoires from around 670 subjects and related those repertoires to cytomegalovirus serostatus. Along with the approximately 700-subject first cohort, a separate validation cohort of over a hundred different subjects was used. High-throughput TCR immunosequencing, statistical association of individual TCRs with disease status, and machine learning were combined to predict cytomegalovirus infection status. A later analysis re-analyzed previously published TCR beta repertoires from several hundred donors and added high-resolution HLA genotyping to study TCR occurrence patterns. Rather than using new phenotypic data, the later analysis identified candidate immune exposures from TCR beta sequences and from how often those sequences occurred across donors. An earlier analysis of 587 of the donors applied high-throughput TCR beta sequencing to assess whether each TCR beta V gene segment acted as functional or pseudogenic. Donor age, sex, ethnicity and CMV serostatus were compiled together with the repertoire data. Genome-wide SNP genotypes for about 65% of the roughly 700 donors were used in a later genetic analysis, which treated that subset as a discovery cohort. Every repertoire in the discovery cohort had been generated on one and the same sequencing platform. HLA typing covered class I and class II loci at four-digit resolution. Typing coverage differed by locus: A, B, C, DRB1 and DQB1 were typed in about 620-630 donors, DQA1 in 522, DPA1 in approximately 600, and DPB1 in roughly 470. Roughly five DR-DQ haplotypes were treated as single units for association and clustering because of strong linkage in the cohort. Among roughly 400 genotyped donors of the cohort, an average of around 240,000 unique TCR beta nucleotide sequences was sequenced per donor, of which roughly 18% were non-productive.

Points the paper makes about the study in general: Compared with the approximately 710-donor mean, donors in an Asian-associated ancestry cluster had fewer N-insertions in productive TCRs, according to a later genetic analysis. A further reported finding was that TCR beta sequences accurately predicted the HLA-A and HLA-B alleles for most subjects in the first cohort. According to a later analysis, most CMV-associated TCR beta chains appeared to be HLA-restricted, and the HLA associations seemed to be driven largely by CMV exposure. A later genetic analysis associated a missense DCLRE1C variant with V-gene and J-gene trimming of TCR beta chains, and an independent cohort replicated the association. Only TCR beta chains were sequenced in this cohort, and the absence of alpha or paired-chain data limited detectable features. In vitro tests confirmed that three of the cytomegalovirus-associated TCR beta chains recognize cytomegalovirus antigens. Because counts were too low, seventeen rarely observed V segments, including chromosome 9 orphons, were excluded from the earlier analysis of some 540 of the donors. Linkage disequilibrium might explain the correlated functional status among segregating V segments, but an unknown experimental factor could not be ruled out. Some IMGT-functional V segments, including TRBV6-2 and TRBV6-3, could not be told apart with the 87-base-pair reads, so those segments were excluded. The study gave a list of over 150 TCR beta chains associated with cytomegalovirus. A cluster of highly shared sequence variants was judged likely to be a technical artifact of the sequencing pipeline. In a later analysis, the rate of TCR association differed among HLA loci, with DRB1 alleles having the most associated TCRs and HLA-C alleles having the fewest. In both the original and validation cohorts, the classifier was reported to diagnose cytomegalovirus status with high specificity and sensitivity. At a false discovery rate of 0.05, a later analysis linked under 20,000 TCR beta sequences to specific HLA alleles. The presence/absence analyses assumed that sequencing depth was roughly uniform across donors, and that assumption may not be true. In an earlier analysis of about 550 of the donors, most TCR beta V segments were observed in productive rearrangements about 87% or about 30% of the time, broadly matching IMGT annotations. Across donors, most TCR sequences were observed very rarely, whereas some public TCRs were present in many individuals. When HLA alleles, especially DR and DQ, strongly co-occurred, TCR associations were difficult to assign to individual alleles. According to a later analysis, parvovirus B19, influenza, CMV and Epstein-Barr virus appeared linked to several top co-occurrence clusters. Because HLA typing was missing for some donors at each locus, association tests included only the typed subset. The authors suggested that the approach could potentially be generalized to other disease states and immunological phenotypes. CMV serostatus was the only immune exposure information available for the cohort. In a later analysis, HLA-associated TCR beta chains were found to be more clonally expanded and to have lower generation probabilities than equally common non-associated chains.

Its CDR3 holds 14 amino acids, cysteine through phenylalanine. The CDR3 DNA has 42 bases and is translated from base 1. V and J lose 4 bases and 9 bases, and a span of 16 bases separates them. The cohort was made up of approximately 670 healthy bone marrow donors. At the time of sampling, every cohort member was nominally healthy, though immune exposures that went unrecorded were likely present. The donor was CMV seronegative and belonged to the group of several hundred seronegative cohort members. A peripheral blood sample was collected from each donor, and TCR beta sequencing was performed on peripheral blood mononuclear cells. Genomic DNA was extracted from the blood cell samples with the Qiagen DNeasy Blood Extraction Kit. Libraries were built with the immunoSEQ multiplex PCR assay. For the multiplex PCR, a mixture combining 60 forward primers for TCR Vbeta segments and 13 reverse primers for TCR Jbeta segments was used. A multiplex PCR assay on genomic DNA amplified the CDR3 region of rearranged TCR beta genes. Amplified TCR beta libraries were sequenced as 87-base-pair reads on the Illumina HiSeq System. Per the source publication's procedure: In a later analysis, 70 million to 95 million unique TCR beta chains were counted across the approximately 670 repertoires, and approximately 11 million of these chains were shared by at least two donors. A nearest-neighbor algorithm error-corrected the raw reads and collapsed the reads into unique sequences, merging closely related sequences to remove PCR and sequencing errors. CDR3 sequences were aligned to IMGT reference sequences to assign V, D and J gene segments. For a sequence to be retained, a match of at least six nucleotides to both a V gene segment and a J gene segment was required. Rearrangements were called productive when the CDR3 lacked stop codons and stayed in frame with V and J; all others were non-productive. Following IMGT convention, CDR3 was defined as the stretch from the second conserved V-encoded cysteine up to the conserved J-encoded phenylalanine. The earlier analysis of some 600 of the donors excluded sequences that lacked an unambiguous match to a single V gene segment. In an earlier analysis of roughly 500 of the donors, V segments were called functional above 56.7% productive rearrangements and were called segregating when the between-donor standard deviation exceeded 5%. To diagnose cytomegalovirus status from the catalog of TCR beta chain sequences, a statistical classification framework was built. In a later analysis, TCR nucleotide sequences were compared against IMGT/GENE-DB human TR gene sequences so that V and J genes could be assigned. Using the TCRdist pipeline, a later analysis assigned CDR3 sequences along with most-parsimonious VDJ recombination scenarios. A later analysis defined each TCR beta chain by its CDR3 amino acid sequence plus V-gene family, and excluded reads lacking a unique V-gene family. A later analysis removed nearly 600 highly shared, low-generation-probability nucleotide sequences to deal with suspected cross-contamination and a sequencing artifact. For each public chain, a later analysis derived a clonal expansion index from normalized ranks of inferred template counts within each repertoire. A later analysis computed generation probabilities with a VDJ recombination model fitted to out-of-frame rearrangements, and checked the results against IGoR. In a later analysis, TCR-TCR, TCR-HLA and TCR-CMV co-occurrence was scored with hypergeometric tests, and a repertoire-size bias correction was applied to TCR pairs. A later analysis estimated false discovery rates by permuting HLA or CMV assignments 20 times. In a later analysis, co-occurring TCRs were grouped using DBSCAN, and TCRdist sequence similarity was added for clustering within HLA-allele-positive subsets. For co-occurrence clustering, repertoires with fewer than 30,000 or more than 120,000 public chains were excluded, along with about five repertoires with anomalous nucleotide sharing. The clones in this table, taken by TCRdb from immuneACCESS, are in-frame only. Not every clone is retained; where verified, under half of the shortfall comes from an unresolved V gene, and the cause of the rest is unknown. Clone size and the V and J calls come from that table; the DNA yielded D and trimming. Present in this sample are around 94,000 clones, about 76% of which were seen just once. The top ten constitute about 5% of the sample.

As to this clone: Its cognate antigen has yet to be identified. It has no much larger one-base neighbor in the sample; base qualities were not kept.

The rearranged segments are TRBV23-1 and TRBJ1-5; the D gene is unclear. TRBV23-1 belongs to the ORF category, with a function that is uncertain. The source material was PBMCs. This sequence originates from a woman aged 40 to 55 in good health and CMV-seronegative. The CDR3 amino acid sequence is: CASSLMGSRLPQHF. DNA sequence: TGCGCCAGCAGTCTAATGGGGAGTAGGCTGCCCCAGCATTTT.